This T cell receptor beta chain was identified during a study of CD8 T cells in ankylosing spondylitis. One entry per CDR3 protein, called by TCRdb with MiXCR from the 5' RACE reads. The sample contains under 130,000 distinct CDR3 sequences, 20% to 30% of which appear only once. This clonotype appeared many times. This CDR3 region has 16 residues. With 6 bases removed from V and 0 bases from J, the gap between germline ends came to 14 bases. Germline V gives CDR1 MNHEY, CDR2 SMNVEV (reference sequence). The material sequenced was synovial fluid, either unsorted or a sorted T cell fraction (not recorded which). The chain has TRBV27 and TRBJ2-2, with a tentative D call TRBD2 (6 bases). The clonotype originates from a male donor with ankylosing spondylitis. CDR3 nucleotides: TGTGCCAGCAGGGCGGGGAATCGGCCGAACACCGGGGAGCTGTTTTTT. This sequence encodes CASRAGNRPNTGELFF.